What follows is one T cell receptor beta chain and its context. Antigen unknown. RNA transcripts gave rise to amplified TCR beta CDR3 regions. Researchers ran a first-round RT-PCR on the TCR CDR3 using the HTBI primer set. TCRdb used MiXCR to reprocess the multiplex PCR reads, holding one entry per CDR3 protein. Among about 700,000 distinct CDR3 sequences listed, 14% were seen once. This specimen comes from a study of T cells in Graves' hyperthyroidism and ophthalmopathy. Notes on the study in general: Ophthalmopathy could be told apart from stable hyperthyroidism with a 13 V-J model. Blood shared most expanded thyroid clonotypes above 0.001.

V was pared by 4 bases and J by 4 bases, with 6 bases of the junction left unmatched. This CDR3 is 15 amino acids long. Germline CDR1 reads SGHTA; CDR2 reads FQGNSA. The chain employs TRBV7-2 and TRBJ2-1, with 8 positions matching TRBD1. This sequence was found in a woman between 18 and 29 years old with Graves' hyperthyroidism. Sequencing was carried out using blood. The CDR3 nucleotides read TGTGCCAGCAGCTACAGGACAGGGTCTTACAATGAGCAGTTCTTC. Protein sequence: CASSYRTGSYNEQFF.